A single sample gave rise to the 13 T cell receptor beta chains below, sequenced in a study of OX40 agonist ivuxolimab in advanced cancers. Sequencing was performed with immunoSEQ multiplex PCR; in TCRdb, only in-frame clones are kept and a portion is missing. The sample shows about 75,000 clones, about 85% of them seen only once. The sequencing here drew on CD4+ or CD8+ T cells sorted from blood, taken in a trial of the OX40 agonist ivuxolimab. These TCRs come from an adult with an advanced solid tumor such as melanoma, head and neck, liver or kidney cancer.

The DNA for the CDR3 is TGCGCCAGTCGCCCGGGACTAGGGTCCTACAATGAGCAGTTCTTC. Translation gives CASRPGLGSYNEQFF. The chain employs TRBV5-1 and TRBJ2-1; 8 nucleotides align to TRBD2. J was trimmed by 1 base and V by 8 bases; bases with no gene match: 8. This CDR3 has 15 residues. Per germline, CDR1 SGHRS and CDR2 YFSETQ.

The CDR3 here is CASSQVGTGGQETQYF. CDR3 nucleotides: TGTGCCAGCAGCCAAGTCGGGACAGGGGGGCAAGAGACCCAGTACTTC. The chain joins TRBV4-2 to TRBJ2-5, with 11 bases matching TRBD1. V lost 1 base, J lost 2 bases, and 3 bases stayed unmatched. CDR1 LGHNA and CDR2 YNFKEQ come from the germline V gene. The CDR3 is made up of 16 amino acids.

This chain joins TRBV5-4 and TRBJ1-2; D gene unclear. Trimming removed 4 bases at V and 2 bases at J, with 9 bases between. This CDR3 is 13 amino acids long. CDR1 is SGHNT, CDR2 YYREEE, per germline (reference sequence). The CDR3 nucleotides read TGTGCCAGCAGCCAAGATGACAACTATGGCTACACCTTC. Translated, it gives CASSQDDNYGYTF.

J is TRBJ2-1 and V is TRBV19; 8 bases fit TRBD1. CDR1 LNHDA and CDR2 SQIVND come from the germline V gene (reference sequence). The CDR3 has 15 residues. V lost 4 bases and J lost 3; bases outside the gene matches: 5. CDR3 nucleotide sequence: TGTGCCAGTAGTAACCGGGACAGGAGCTACAATGAGCAGTTCTTC. Protein: CASSNRDRSYNEQFF.

The chain recombines TRBV19 with TRBJ2-1; no firm D call. Germline CDR1 LNHDA, CDR2 SQIVND (reference sequence). This CDR3 is 16 amino acids long. With 7 bases removed from V and 5 bases from J, the gap between germline ends came to 21 bases. The CDR3 loop reads CASKGYNEAADNEQFF. The CDR3 DNA reads as TGTGCCAGTAAAGGATACAACGAGGCCGCAGACAATGAGCAGTTCTTC.

This chain connects TRBV28 to TRBJ2-7; D remains unclear. The V gene lost 5 bases and the J gene lost 0 bases, with 17 bases spanning the gap. The CDR3 length is 16 residues. CDR1 is MDHEN, CDR2 SYDVKM, per germline. Here the CDR3 DNA reads TGTGCCAGCAGTCCAGACCCCGGCATAGGCTCCTACGAGCAGTACTTC. It translates to CASSPDPGIGSYEQYF.

V usage is TRBV14 and J usage is TRBJ2-2; D possibly corresponds to TRBD1 (5 bases). CDR1 SGHDN and CDR2 FVKESK come from the germline V gene. The ends were cut back, 4 bases at V and 4 bases at J, with 13 bases in the middle. The CDR3 spans 15 residues. The CDR3 here is CASSPNWQGTGELFF. DNA of the CDR3: TGTGCCAGCAGCCCAAACTGGCAGGGCACCGGGGAGCTGTTTTTT.

The V gene is TRBV5-4, the J gene TRBJ1-4, with D unresolved. Per the germline V gene, CDR1 is SGHNT and CDR2 is YYREEE (reference sequence). The CDR3 sequence is 12 residues long. V lost 0 bases and J 11 bases, leaving 8 bases between the germline ends. In DNA form, the CDR3 reads TGTGCCAGCAGCTTGGACCCTGGGAAACTGTTTTTT. Encoded protein: CASSLDPGKLFF.

The chain is built from TRBV11-2 and TRBJ2-6; tentative D call: TRBD2 (5 bases). The CDR3 has 15 residues. Deletions cut 7 bases from V and 2 bases from J, with 12 bases between. The germline V gene encodes CDR1 SGHAT and CDR2 FQNNGV. The CDR3 DNA reads as TGTGCCAGCAACCCCTCCGGGACTGGGGCCAACGTCCTGACTTTC. It yields the protein CASNPSGTGANVLTF.

This clone occurred a few times. The chain has TRBV6-6 and TRBJ1-3; D gene unclear. The CDR3 has 13 residues. Germline CDR1 reads MNHNY; CDR2 reads SVGAGI (reference sequence). Trimming shortened V by 6 bases and J by 0 bases, and 6 bases separated the two germline ends. The CDR3: CASRTYSGNTIYF. Written as DNA, the CDR3 is TGTGCCAGCAGGACCTACTCTGGAAACACCATATATTTT.

The chain couples TRBV6-1 to TRBJ2-7; 7 nucleotides agree with TRBD1. Germline V CDR1 and CDR2: MNHNS, SASEGT. Germline trimming cut 5 bases from V and 2 bases from J; bases unmatched to any gene: 9. CDR3 size: 15 residues. The CDR3 is CASSPGQAIPYEQYF. In DNA form, the CDR3 reads TGTGCCAGCAGTCCCGGACAGGCTATACCCTACGAGCAGTACTTC.

The chain couples TRBV19 to TRBJ2-1; possibly TRBD2 for D (6 bases). The CDR3 totals 15 residues. Between the trimmed V and J ends, which lost 6 bases and 2 bases, there was a span of 14 bases. CDR1 and CDR2 (germline): LNHDA, SQIVND (reference sequence). As DNA, the CDR3 is TGTGCCAGTAGACGTCTAGCGAGCACCTACAATGAGCAGTTCTTC. Encoded protein: CASRRLASTYNEQFF.

The V gene is TRBV2, the J gene TRBJ2-5, with a possible D match to TRBD2 (7 bases). Matching the DNA end better, TRBJ2-7 makes the J call doubtful. This CDR3 is built from 15 residues. The germline gives CDR1 SNHLY, CDR2 FYNNEI. CDR3 amino acids: CASRPLQGGAGEQYF. CDR3 coding DNA: TGTGCCAGCAGACCGTTACAGGGAGGGGCTGGCGAGCAGTACTTC.